Following are 19 T cell receptor beta chains from one sample sequenced in a study of CD8+ T cells in alopecia areata. Treatment described: oral pan-JAK inhibitor, 5-10 mg twice daily. The sequencing template was cDNA reverse transcribed from extracted RNA. Only in-frame clones appear in the TCRdb table, and some are missing; sequencing was by immunoSEQ multiplex PCR. The sample lists 180,000 or so clones; approximately 51% were seen once. The starting material was CD8+ T cells sorted from blood, obtained around week 54, from a patient treated with tofacitinib. The receptors come from a human donor with alopecia areata.

The chain couples TRBV15 to TRBJ1-2; D is undetermined. Trimming removed 1 base from V and 6 bases from J, with 12 bases in between. The CDR3 extends over 14 amino acids. The germline V gene has CDR1 LNHNV and CDR2 YYDKDF (reference sequence). CDR3 in DNA: TGTGCCACCAGCAGAGGTTACTCAGGCCATGGCTACACCTTC. Its protein is CATSRGYSGHGYTF.

The chain links TRBV21-1 to TRBJ2-5; TRBD1 reflects the table's D call only, with no check against the DNA. TRBV21-1 is recorded as a pseudogene. This CDR3 comprises 15 residues. CDR3 bases: TGTGCCAGCGGGGGGGACAGGCCCCCTCAAGAGACCCAGTACTTC. Protein sequence: CASGGDRPPQETQYF.

This clone was detected a few times. This sequence joins TRBV6-5 and TRBJ2-3, with D perhaps matching TRBD1 (6 bases). In germline, CDR1 is MNHEY, CDR2 SVGAGI. The CDR3 covers 15 residues. Between the trimmed V and J ends, which lost 0 bases and 2 bases, there was a span of 9 bases. This CDR3 is CASSYSGQFTDTQYF. DNA of the CDR3: TGTGCCAGCAGTTACTCTGGACAGTTCACAGATACGCAGTATTTT.

V gene TRBV7-9 combines with J gene TRBJ2-1; 10 nucleotides match TRBD2. J gave up 1 base and V 5 bases, and 2 bases lay outside the gene matches. The CDR3 runs 15 residues. Germline assignment: CDR1 SEHNR and CDR2 FQNEAQ (reference sequence). This chain's CDR3 is CASSPAGGSYNEQFF. The CDR3 region has the DNA TGTGCCAGCAGCCCAGCGGGGGGGTCCTACAATGAGCAGTTCTTC.

This chain joins TRBV9 and TRBJ2-7; the D gene is possibly TRBD2 (6 bases). Between the trimmed V and J ends, which lost 4 bases and 1 base, there was a span of 18 bases. The CDR3 runs 16 residues. Germline lookup yields CDR1 SGDLS and CDR2 YYNGEE. CDR3 bases: TGTGCCAGCAGCTTCAATTCCGGGACTTCGTCCTACGAGCAGTACTTC. Encoded protein: CASSFNSGTSSYEQYF.

The chain employs TRBV6-5 and TRBJ1-1; no clear D. CDR3 length: 12 amino acids. Trimming pared 6 bases from V and 2 bases from J, leaving 7 bases between. Germline V CDR1 and CDR2: MNHEY, SVGAGI. The CDR3 sequence is CASSRQNTEAFF. CDR3 DNA: TGTGCCAGCAGCCGACAAAACACTGAAGCTTTCTTT.

The genes are TRBV25-1 and TRBJ1-2, with TRBD1 matching 7 bases. The CDR3 sequence is 15 residues long. Germline CDR1 and CDR2: MGHDK and SYGVNS. Trimming cost V 1 base and J 3 bases; bases outside gene matches: 5. The CDR3 DNA reads TGTGCCAGCAGTGAATGGCACAGGGGAGACTATGGCTACACCTTC. It encodes CASSEWHRGDYGYTF.

This clone has a handful of counts. The V call is TRBV29-1, the J call TRBJ2-5; 9 nucleotides agree with TRBD1. The closer fit of TRBJ2-7 to the DNA end suggests the J call may be wrong. Germline V gene sequence: CDR1 SQVTM, CDR2 ANQGSEA. The CDR3 is made up of 14 amino acids. The CDR3 nucleotides read TGCAGCGTTGTGGTACAGGGGGCTAGCTACGAGCAGTACTTC. This codes for CSVVVQGASYEQYF.

This sequence joins TRBV5-6 and TRBJ1-2; D is undetermined. V dropped 0 bases and J dropped 0 bases, with 6 bases sitting between them. Germline V lookup: CDR1 SGHDT, CDR2 YYEEEE. The length of the CDR3 is 14 residues. CDR3 bases: TGTGCCAGCAGCTTGGCTGAAACTAACTATGGCTACACCTTC. Translation: CASSLAETNYGYTF.

The chain has TRBV27 and TRBJ1-2; 9 bases agree with TRBD1. The CDR3 has 11 amino acids. The V segment lost 6 bases and the J segment 7 bases; nucleotides outside the gene matches: 0. CDR1 is MNHEY, CDR2 SMNVEV, per germline (reference sequence). CDR3 amino acids: CASRQGAGYTF. CDR3 DNA: TGTGCCAGCAGACAGGGGGCTGGCTACACCTTC.

The CDR3 loop reads CASSVVSGNEQFF. The CDR3 DNA follows: TGTGCCAGCAGCGTAGTGTCGGGGAATGAGCAGTTCTTC. The rearrangement links TRBV9 to TRBJ2-1; D may be TRBD2 (5 bases). Germline V gives CDR1 SGDLS, CDR2 YYNGEE. CDR3 length: 13 amino acids. The V gene lost 0 bases and the J gene lost 7 bases, with 8 bases spanning the gap.

This clone was picked up a small number of times. The V and J genes are TRBV11-2 and TRBJ2-3, with 12 bases aligning to TRBD2. V was pared by 4 bases and J by 2 bases, with 4 bases of the junction left unmatched. The CDR3 consists of 16 residues. Germline CDR1 is SGHAT and CDR2 is FQNNGV. Here the CDR3 reads CASSSTSGGITDTQYF. The CDR3 bases are TGTGCCAGCAGCTCGACTAGCGGGGGAATCACAGATACGCAGTATTTT. Variable domain in full (rest from reference TRBV11-2 and TRBJ2-3): EAGVAQSPRYKIIEKRQSVAFWCNPISGHATLYWYQQILGQGPKLLIQFQNNGVVDDSQLPKDRFSAERLKGVDSTLKIQPAKLEDSAVYLCASSSTSGGITDTQYFGPGTRLTVL.

The CDR3 loop reads CASSPGPRGELFF. CDR3 nucleotides: TGTGCCAGCAGCCCCGGGCCGCGCGGGGAGCTGTTTTTT. J is TRBJ2-2 and V is TRBV7-9; D is unclear. Trimming left V 5 bases short and J 7 bases short, with 11 bases between. CDR3 length: 13 residues. Germline CDR1 SEHNR, CDR2 FQNEAQ (reference sequence).

The CDR3 loop is CASTGGYTGELFF. Here the CDR3 DNA reads TGTGCCAGCACAGGGGGCTACACCGGGGAGCTGTTTTTT. This chain links TRBV6-5 with TRBJ2-2; 8 bases match TRBD1. The ends lost 7 bases at V and 3 bases at J; junction bases unmatched: 1. Germline V gene lookup returns CDR1 MNHEY and CDR2 SVGAGI. The CDR3 covers 13 residues.

This clone came up a few times. This rearrangement joins TRBV6-7 to TRBJ2-7; TRBD2 might be the D (6 bases). TRBV6-7 is labeled an ORF, and its function is uncertain. This CDR3 is 13 amino acids long. V dropped 1 base and J dropped 3 bases, with 7 bases sitting between them. CDR3 DNA: TGTGCCAGCAGTTACTGGAGGGACTACGAGCAGTACTTC. Its translation is CASSYWRDYEQYF.

The rearrangement joins TRBV6-5 to TRBJ2-7; D might be TRBD1 (5 bases). CDR1 is MNHEY, CDR2 SVGAGI, per germline. This CDR3 contains 14 residues. Between the trimmed V and J ends, which lost 3 bases and 5 bases, there was a span of 14 bases. The CDR3: CASSYIGASNEQYF. In DNA, the CDR3 is TGTGCCAGCAGTTATATAGGGGCGTCGAACGAGCAGTACTTC.

This chain uses TRBV14 with TRBJ1-6; D is ambiguous. This CDR3 contains 13 residues. CDR1 is SGHDN, CDR2 FVKESK, per germline. V was shortened by 2 bases and J by 8 bases, with 7 bases between the two germline ends. The CDR3 protein is CASSQRMDSPLHF. The CDR3 region has the DNA TGTGCCAGCAGCCAAAGGATGGATTCACCCCTCCACTTT.

This clone has a handful of counts. The chain employs TRBV29-1 and TRBJ1-1; D gene uncertain. The V gene lost 4 bases and the J gene lost 1 base, with 16 bases spanning the gap. Germline V gene data show CDR1 as SQVTM and CDR2 as ANQGSEA. The CDR3 length is 15 residues. The CDR3 is CSVGRQNVGNTEAFF. The CDR3 DNA sequence: TGCAGCGTTGGTCGGCAAAACGTTGGGAACACTGAAGCTTTCTTT.

This clone was recorded a few times. The chain combines TRBV27 with TRBJ2-5; D call uncertain. Trimming removed 2 bases at V and 2 bases at J, with 12 bases between. CDR1 MNHEY and CDR2 SMNVEV come from the germline V gene (reference sequence). This CDR3 contains 15 residues. CDR3 protein: CASSLGLARQETQYF. The CDR3 nucleotides are TGTGCCAGCAGTTTAGGCCTCGCAAGACAAGAGACCCAGTACTTC.